The rows below give T cell receptor beta chains drawn from one sample of a study of blood T cell repertoires in COVID-19. Sequenced by immunoSEQ multiplex PCR; TCRdb stores in-frame clones only, minus some. The profile covers tens of thousands of clones, with approximately 79% appearing a single time and 26% taken by the ten largest. The specimen sequenced was peripheral blood. The source is a man in his 60s with active or convalescent COVID-19. Both conserved end residues are part of each CDR3. A D gene is named only where the DNA matches it firmly. Clone size is not always given. Where it is, it says once, few, many or a class for expanded clones.

>.|TRBJ1-1|TRBV6-5|once
TGTGCCAGCAGTTACCTGTGGCAGGCTGAAGCTTTCTTT
CASSYLWQAEAFF
>TRBD1|TRBJ1-3|TRBV9|.
TGTGCCAGCAGCCAGAGGGGGCAGGGATGGGGTGGAAACACCATATATTTT
CASSQRGQGWGGNTIYF
>.|TRBJ1-1|TRBV10-1|many
TGCGCCAGCTTGGGCGGCGATCACAGAGGGAGTCCTGAAGCTTTCTTT
CASLGGDHRGSPEAFF
>TRBD1|TRBJ1-2|TRBV7-9|.
TGTGCCAGCAGCAGCTGGACAGGGAGAATGTACTATGGCTACACCTTC
CASSSWTGRMYYGYTF
>TRBD2|TRBJ2-2|TRBV5-4|.
TGTGCCAGCAGCTCGGTGCCGGGGGGGGACACCGGGGAGCTGTTTTTT
CASSSVPGGDTGELFF
>TRBD2|TRBJ2-7|TRBV5-1|.
TGCGCCAGCAGCGCCCGCCTCGGGACTATCCTCTCCTACGAGCAGTACTTC
CASSARLGTILSYEQYF
>.|TRBJ1-4|TRBV30|.
TGTGCCTGGAGTGTAACCCGGTTCAATGAAAAACTGTTTTTT
CAWSVTRFNEKLFF
>TRBD1|TRBJ1-2|TRBV7-9|.
TGTGCCAGCAGCTCTTTTGGACAGGGCGGTAGCTATGGCTACACCTTC
CASSSFGQGGSYGYTF
>TRBD1|TRBJ2-3|TRBV5-6|.
TGTGCCAGCAGCCCAGAACAGGGGGCCGTCACAGATACGCAGTATTTT
CASSPEQGAVTDTQYF
>.|TRBJ1-4|TRBV4-3|.
TGCGCCAGCAGCCCGATACCTGGTGGGCTGGGCCCTTTGGGGCCTAATGAAAAACTGTTTTTT
CASSPIPGGLGPLGPNEKLFF
>.|TRBJ1-2|TRBV24-1|.
TGTGCCACCAGTGGACATGACAGAAACTATGGCTACACCTTC
CATSGHDRNYGYTF
>TRBD1|TRBJ2-5|TRBV2|.
TGTGCCAGCAGCGCCCCGGGACAGGGCACAGAGACCCAGTACTTC
CASSAPGQGTETQYF
>.|TRBJ2-7|TRBV30|.
TGTGCCTGGAGTCCCCGCGGTTACGAGCAGTACTTC
CAWSPRGYEQYF
>TRBD1|TRBJ1-1|TRBV5-4|.
TGTGCCAGCAGCCCCCGGGACAGAGATAACACTGAAGCTTTCTTT
CASSPRDRDNTEAFF
>.|TRBJ2-7|TRBV11-1|.
TGTGCCAGCAGCCCCCGGGACAACTACTACGAGCAGTACTTC
CASSPRDNYYEQYF
>.|TRBJ1-1|TRBV3-1/TRBV3-2|.
TGTGCCAGCAGCCAAGACAGGGTTAATGAAGCTTTCTTT
CASSQDRVNEAFF
>TRBD1|TRBJ1-4|TRBV5-5|.
TGTGCCAGCAGCCGCCGGGACAGGTGGGCAACTAATGAAAAACTGTTTTTT
CASSRRDRWATNEKLFF
>TRBD1|TRBJ2-7|TRBV28|.
TGTGCCAGTAGGACAGGGGCATACGAGCAGTACTTC
CASRTGAYEQYF
>TRBD1|TRBJ2-1|TRBV7-9|.
TGTGCCAGCAGCTTACTTGGGACAGGATACAATGAGCAGTTCTTC
CASSLLGTGYNEQFF
>TRBD1|TRBJ1-1|TRBV9|.
TGTGCCAGCAGCGTAAGTGGAACAGGGGAGACTGAAGCTTTCTTT
CASSVSGTGETEAFF
>TRBD1|TRBJ1-1|TRBV28|.
TGTGCCAGCAGTTACACAGGGGGCCGCACTGAAGCTTTCTTT
CASSYTGGRTEAFF
>TRBD1|TRBJ2-1|TRBV7-9|.
TGTGCCAGCAGCCCGGACAGGACCTACAATGAGCAGTTCTTC
CASSPDRTYNEQFF
>TRBD1|TRBJ1-1|TRBV11-2|.
TGTGCCAGCAGCCCAGAACCGGGACAGGGGAATACTGAAGCTTTCTTT
CASSPEPGQGNTEAFF
>.|TRBJ1-4|TRBV5-5|.
TGTGCCAGCAGCGCGCTAGGGGCGGATAATGAAAAACTGTTTTTT
CASSALGADNEKLFF